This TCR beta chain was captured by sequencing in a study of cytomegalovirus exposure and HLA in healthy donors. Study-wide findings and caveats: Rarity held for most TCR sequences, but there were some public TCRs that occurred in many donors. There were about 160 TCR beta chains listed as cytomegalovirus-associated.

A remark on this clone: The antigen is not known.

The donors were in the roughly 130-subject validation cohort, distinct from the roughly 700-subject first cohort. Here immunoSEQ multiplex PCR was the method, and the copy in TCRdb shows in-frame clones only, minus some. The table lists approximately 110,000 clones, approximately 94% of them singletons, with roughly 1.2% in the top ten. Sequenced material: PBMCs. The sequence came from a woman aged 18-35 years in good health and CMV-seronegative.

CDR3 sequence reads: CASSPAAGGMNTEAFF. CDR3 DNA sequence: TGTGCCAGCTCACCCGCCGCAGGGGGAATGAACACTGAAGCTTTCTTT. The rearrangement links TRBV18 to TRBJ1-1, with TRBD1 matching 7 bases. J lost 0 bases, V lost 3 bases, and 7 bases had no gene match. There are 16 residues in the CDR3. Germline V gene data show CDR1 as KGHSH and CDR2 as LQKENI.